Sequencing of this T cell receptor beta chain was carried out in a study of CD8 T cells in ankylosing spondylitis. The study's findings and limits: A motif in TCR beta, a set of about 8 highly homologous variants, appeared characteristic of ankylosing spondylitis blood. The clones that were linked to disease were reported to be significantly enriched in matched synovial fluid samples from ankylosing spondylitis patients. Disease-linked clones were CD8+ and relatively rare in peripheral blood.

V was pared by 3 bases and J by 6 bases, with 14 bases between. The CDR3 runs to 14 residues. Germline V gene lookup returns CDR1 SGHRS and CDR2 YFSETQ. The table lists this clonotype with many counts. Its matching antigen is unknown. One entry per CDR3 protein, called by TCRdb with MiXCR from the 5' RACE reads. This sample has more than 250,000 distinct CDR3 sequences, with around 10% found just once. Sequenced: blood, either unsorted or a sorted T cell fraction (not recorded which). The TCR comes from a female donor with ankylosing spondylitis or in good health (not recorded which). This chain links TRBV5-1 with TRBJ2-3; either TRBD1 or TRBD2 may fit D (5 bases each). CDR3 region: CASSWLTVADTQYF. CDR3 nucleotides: TGCGCCAGCAGCTGGTTGACAGTAGCGGATACGCAGTATTTT.